This T cell receptor beta chain was found in a study of cytomegalovirus exposure and HLA in healthy donors. Notes on this clone: Its target is unknown.

Study findings and constraints: Reported performance of the classifier showed diagnosis of cytomegalovirus status with high specificity and sensitivity. Three CMV-associated chains proved CMV antigen-specific in vitro.

TCRdb keeps only in-frame clones here, not all; method: immunoSEQ multiplex PCR. The sample has more than 85,000 clones; just under 95% are singletons. The donors formed part of the 120-subject validation cohort, distinct from the roughly 630-subject first cohort. The sequenced material came from PBMCs. The sequence came from a young woman in good health and CMV-seronegative.

The CDR3 DNA reads TGTGCCAGCAGTGTCTCAGGGGGTGGGAATGAAAAACTGTTTTTT. It encodes CASSVSGGGNEKLFF. The chain carries TRBV6-1 and TRBJ1-4; 7 bases fit TRBD1. CDR3 length: 15 amino acids. V shed 4 bases and J 5 bases; nucleotides not matched to a gene: 7. CDR1 is MNHNS and CDR2 is SASEGT in the germline V gene.